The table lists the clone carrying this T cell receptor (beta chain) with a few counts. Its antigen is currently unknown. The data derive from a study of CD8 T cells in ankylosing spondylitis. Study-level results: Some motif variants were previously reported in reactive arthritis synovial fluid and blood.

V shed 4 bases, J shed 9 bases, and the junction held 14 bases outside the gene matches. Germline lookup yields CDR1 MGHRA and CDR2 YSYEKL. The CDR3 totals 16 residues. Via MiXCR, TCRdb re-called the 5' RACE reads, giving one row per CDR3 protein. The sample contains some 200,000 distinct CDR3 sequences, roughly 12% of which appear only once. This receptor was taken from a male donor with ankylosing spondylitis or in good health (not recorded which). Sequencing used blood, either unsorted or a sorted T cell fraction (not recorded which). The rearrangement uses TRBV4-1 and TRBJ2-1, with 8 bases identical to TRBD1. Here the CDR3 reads CASSRDRGGKEGEQFF. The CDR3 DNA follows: TGCGCCAGCAGCCGAGACAGGGGTGGGAAGGAGGGTGAGCAGTTCTTC.